These T cell receptor beta chains were read from a single sample in a study of CD8 T cell repertoires and HIV-1 epitope variants. Antigens of these TCRs are unknown. TCRdb keeps only in-frame clones here, not all; method: immunoSEQ multiplex PCR. The sample yields a few thousand clones, approximately 70% seen once. Sequencing input: cultured CD8+ T cells derived from PBMCs. The source is a male donor with HIV. The CDR3 runs from the conserved cysteine through the conserved F or W. A D gene is named only where the DNA matches it firmly. Only some rows state a clone size, as once, few, many or a class for expanded clones.

few,TRBD2,TRBV13,TRBJ2-7,TGTGCCAGCAGCCCTGATACTAGCGGGGGGGCCACCTACGAGCAGTACTTC,CASSPDTSGGATYEQYF
-,-,TRBV11-1,TRBJ1-1,TGTGCCAGCAGCTCGACCAGTCTGGCTTTCTTT,CASSSTSLAFF
few,-,TRBV7-2,TRBJ2-1,TGTGCCAGCAGCATAACACCGGACTCCTACAATGAGCAGTTCTTC,CASSITPDSYNEQFF
-,-,TRBV7-3,TRBJ1-6,TGTGCCAGCAGCTCCGTCCGGGGGCAGGGAGGTGGTTCACCCCTCCACTTT,CASSSVRGQGGGSPLHF
-,TRBD1,TRBV6-5,TRBJ2-1,TGTGCCAGCAACCGGGACAGGGGCTCCTACAATGAGCAGTTCTTC,CASNRDRGSYNEQFF
-,-,TRBV4-1,TRBJ1-2,TGCGCCAGCAGCCCAGGTATGGCGCGGCTGGATGGCTACACCTTC,CASSPGMARLDGYTF
-,-,TRBV30,TRBJ2-3,TGTGCCTGGAGTGTACAAGGGGCCGATACGCAGTATTTT,CAWSVQGADTQYF
-,TRBD2,TRBV7-9,TRBJ2-2,TGTGCCAGCAGCTTAGCCCCCCTAGCGGGAGGACCGAACACCGGGGAGCTGTTTTTT,CASSLAPLAGGPNTGELFF
-,TRBD2,TRBV28,TRBJ2-1,TGTGCCAGCACCACCGGGACTAGCATGGGCAATGAGCAGTTCTTC,CASTTGTSMGNEQFF
once,-,TRBV5-1,TRBJ1-1,TGCGCCAGCAGCCAAGCAATTACAGGGCCCAACACTGAAGCTTTCTTT,CASSQAITGPNTEAFF
-,-,TRBV11-2,TRBJ1-4,TGTGCCAGCAGCTTAGGAGGGGCTCAGTATGAAAAACTGTTTTTT,CASSLGGAQYEKLFF
-,-,TRBV27,TRBJ1-1,TGTGCCAGCAGTTTACAGGGTGGGAACACTGAAGCTTTCTTT,CASSLQGGNTEAFF
few,-,TRBV27,TRBJ1-1,TGTGCCAGCAGTTTATCACAGGGCACTGAAGCTTTCTTT,CASSLSQGTEAFF
-,TRBD2,TRBV4-2,TRBJ2-7,TGTGCCAGCAGCCCCTCGACTAGCGGGAGGACCTACGAGCAGTACTTC,CASSPSTSGRTYEQYF
-,TRBD1,TRBV27,TRBJ1-4,TGTGCCAGCAGGCTACAGGGGGGAGCAACTAATGAAAAACTGTTTTTT,CASRLQGGATNEKLFF
large,TRBD2,TRBV19,TRBJ2-7,TGTGCCAGTAGTATCCGACTAGCGGGGATTTACGAGCAGTACTTC,CASSIRLAGIYEQYF
-,-,TRBV15,TRBJ1-2,TGTGCCACCAGCAGAGATAACTATGGCTACACCTTC,CATSRDNYGYTF
few,-,TRBV28,TRBJ1-5,TGTGCCAGCAGTCCCTCGAGTAGCAATCAGCCCCAGCATTTT,CASSPSSSNQPQHF
-,-,TRBV29-1,TRBJ1-2,TGCAGCGTTGAAGAGTTAGTCGGTACACAATATGGCTACACCTTC,CSVEELVGTQYGYTF
medium-sized,TRBD1,TRBV9,TRBJ1-4,TGTGCCAGCAGCCCAAGGGACAGTTCTAATGAAAAACTGTTTTTT,CASSPRDSSNEKLFF
-,-,TRBV4-2,TRBJ2-7,TGTGCCAGCAGCCAAGGGCAGGGCTCCTACGAGCAGTACTTC,CASSQGQGSYEQYF
medium-sized,TRBD1,TRBV28,TRBJ1-2,TGTGCCAGCACCCCCGGGGACAGGGGACCCTACGGCTATGGCTACACCTTC,CASTPGDRGPYGYGYTF
-,TRBD2,TRBV11-3,TRBJ2-1,TGTGCCAGCAGCTTCAGAAGCGGGAGTTACAATGAGCAGTTCTTC,CASSFRSGSYNEQFF
-,-,TRBV27,TRBJ2-1,TGTGCCAGCAGTTTACTTGGAGGGGGCAGGTACAATGAGCAGTTCTTC,CASSLLGGGRYNEQFF
-,TRBD1,TRBV27,TRBJ1-2,TGTGCCAGCAGTGCGACAGGGGGCTTTGGCGGCTACACCTTC,CASSATGGFGGYTF
few,TRBD1,TRBV4-3,TRBJ1-6,TGCGCCAGCAGCCAAGAGATAGGGGGCATCTTACCCCTCCACTTT,CASSQEIGGILPLHF
-,-,TRBV6-6,TRBJ1-5,TGTGCCAGCAGGGATTATAGCAATCAGCCCCAGCATTTT,CASRDYSNQPQHF
-,-,TRBV9,TRBJ2-1,TGTGCCAGCAGCGTAGGAGGGGTTAGCTCCTACAATGAGCAGTTCTTC,CASSVGGVSSYNEQFF
-,-,TRBV4-1,TRBJ1-1,TGCGCCAGCAGCCAAGAAGGGGAAAGATTTCACACTGAAGCTTTCTTT,CASSQEGERFHTEAFF
-,TRBD1,TRBV5-4,TRBJ2-7,TGTGCCAGCAGCTGGGGGACAGGGGGCGGCTACGAGCAGTACTTC,CASSWGTGGGYEQYF
-,-,TRBV21-1,TRBJ2-7,TGTGCCAGCAGCAAATGGAAGGACAGGGAAGGAAGCGAGCAGTACTTC,CASSKWKDREGSEQYF
-,-,TRBV27,TRBJ2-7,TGTGCCAGCAGGGACTCTACCTACGAGCAGTACTTC,CASRDSTYEQYF